The following is a T cell receptor (beta chain) sequence with its context. Its antigen remains unidentified. The data derive from a study of Ad26.COV2.S vaccination and SARS-CoV-2 variants. For the study at large: Within the COV1001 Ad26.COV2.S trial arm, the donor was enrolled. Once, or twice with 56 days between doses, Ad26.COV2.S was given intramuscularly.

Data came from immunoSEQ multiplex PCR; TCRdb stores just in-frame clones and leaves some out. The table includes about 680,000 clones, about 89% detected once. Whole-study findings and limits: TCR breadth and depth estimates may have understated total T cell responses. Spike-specific TCR breadth in vaccine recipients exceeded that seen in placebo recipients.

From germline, CDR1 is MNHEY and CDR2 SVGAGI. The CDR3 contains 13 residues. With 0 bases removed from V and 8 bases from J, the gap between germline ends came to 9 bases. The treatment: about 20 received Ad26.COV2.S at low or high dose, single or two shots; several received placebo; per-sample allocation not given. Sampling occurred on day 63 after the first vaccine or placebo injection. The sample consisted of peripheral blood, taken in a trial of Ad26.COV2.S vaccine versus placebo. This clonotype was obtained from a person between 18 and 59 years old who received the Ad26.COV2.S COVID-19 vaccine or a placebo. The chain is built from TRBV6-5 and TRBJ2-3; D not resolved. The CDR3 loop is CASSYSMGPTQYF. In DNA form, the CDR3 reads TGTGCCAGCAGTTACTCCATGGGCCCTACGCAGTATTTT.